A selection of T cell receptor beta chains follows, all from one sample in a study of T cells in Graves' hyperthyroidism and ophthalmopathy. TCRdb called the multiplex PCR reads again in MiXCR, with one record for every CDR3 protein. In the table there are a few hundred thousand distinct CDR3 sequences, over 15% of which are singletons. The specimen sequenced was blood. These receptors came from a woman between 35 and 50 years old with Graves' ophthalmopathy. CDR3s include the opening cysteine and the closing phenylalanine or tryptophan. A D gene is named only where the DNA matches it firmly. Part of the rows lack a size; the others show once, few, many or a class for expanded clones.

abundance	d_gene	v_gene	j_gene	CDR3nt	CDR3aa
-	-	TRBV6-1	TRBJ1-2	TGTGCCAGCAGTCGCGACAGTCGGGTCTATGGCTACACCTTC	CASSRDSRVYGYTF
many	-	TRBV5-1	TRBJ2-4	TGCGCCAGCAGCTCCATAGGCAGCGGAGTAGCCAAAAACATTCAGTACTTC	CASSSIGSGVAKNIQYF
many	-	TRBV30	TRBJ2-2	TGTGCCTGGAGTGTAGGGCACAACACCGGGGAGCTGTTTTTT	CAWSVGHNTGELFF
-	-	TRBV6-1	TRBJ1-1	TGTGCCAGCAGTCCTAATTGGCTGGGAATGAACACTGAAGCTTTCTTT	CASSPNWLGMNTEAFF
few	-	TRBV12-3/TRBV12-4	TRBJ1-2	TGTGCCAGCAGTTTCCGGAGAGGCTACACCTTC	CASSFRRGYTF
many	TRBD2	TRBV5-4	TRBJ2-5	TGTGCCAGCAGCTCGCTCAGGGGAGCGGGAGCTGAAGAGACCCAGTACTTC	CASSSLRGAGAEETQYF
-	-	TRBV19	TRBJ1-1	TGTGCCAGTGACAATGGGGAAAACACTGAAGCTTTCTTT	CASDNGENTEAFF
many	-	TRBV20-1	TRBJ2-7	TGCAGTGCCCTTGGTGGCGGTAGCTCCTACGAGCAGTACTTC	CSALGGGSSYEQYF
many	-	TRBV7-9	TRBJ1-1	TGTGCCAGCAGCACCTCGGGCAGGGATGCTGAAGCTTTCTTT	CASSTSGRDAEAFF
many	-	TRBV24-1	TRBJ1-2	TGTGCCACCAGTCCTGGGACATTATCGTTCAACTATGGCTACACCTTC	CATSPGTLSFNYGYTF
many	-	TRBV29-1	TRBJ1-2	TGCAGCGTTGAAGATCCGAGCTATGGCTACACCTTC	CSVEDPSYGYTF
many	-	TRBV10-3	TRBJ2-2	TGTGCCATCAGTGAAGGTTTAAGGACCGGGGAGCTGTTTTTT	CAISEGLRTGELFF
many	TRBD1	TRBV28	TRBJ2-2	TGTGCCAGCCATACCCTCCGGGACAGGGGGTTGACCGGGGAGCTGTTTTTT	CASHTLRDRGLTGELFF
many	-	TRBV7-2	TRBJ1-1	TGTGCCAGCAGCTTAGTGCTGGGTTCCATAACAAACACTGAAGCTTTCTTT	CASSLVLGSITNTEAFF
-	-	TRBV11-2	TRBJ1-2	TGTGCCAGCAGCCGAGAGCATGAACCCAGGACAGTCTACTATGGCTACACCTTC	CASSREHEPRTVYYGYTF
-	TRBD2	TRBV7-2	TRBJ2-5	TGTGCCAGCAGCTTGGGGTCTAGCGGGAGGCAAGAGACCCAGTACTTC	CASSLGSSGRQETQYF
few	TRBD1	TRBV20-1	TRBJ2-5	TGCAGTGCTTATCCGACAGGGCGCCAAGAGACCCAGTACTTC	CSAYPTGRQETQYF
many	TRBD1	TRBV12-3/TRBV12-4	TRBJ1-1	TGTGCCAGCAGTTCCCGGACAGGGTACACTGAAGCTTTCTTT	CASSSRTGYTEAFF
many	-	TRBV3-1	TRBJ2-5	TGTGCCAGCAGCCAAGGGACCATTCAAGAGACCCAGTACTTC	CASSQGTIQETQYF
-	-	TRBV11-2	TRBJ2-7	TGTGCCAGCAGCCTGGAAACTGCCCGAGGGAACTACGAGCAGTACTTC	CASSLETARGNYEQYF
many	-	TRBV20-1	TRBJ1-5	TGCAGTGCTAGCCCGCTCATGGGGTTGGAGCCCCAGCATTTT	CSASPLMGLEPQHF
many	-	TRBV7-9	TRBJ1-1	TGTGCCAGCAGCTCCCGGGACACAAAAGCTTTCTTT	CASSSRDTKAFF
-	TRBD1	TRBV7-3	TRBJ1-1	TGTGCCAGCAGCTTTGGTCCTTACAGGGGGCGAGCTTTCTTT	CASSFGPYRGRAFF
many	-	TRBV7-9	TRBJ1-3	TGTGCCAGCAGCTTAGCGGGATCAGGTCCCATGCGAAACACCGTATATTTT	CASSLAGSGPMRNTVYF
many	-	TRBV12-3/TRBV12-4	TRBJ1-2	TGTGCCAGCAGTTCGGAAGTCGGGGGTGGCTACACCTTC	CASSSEVGGGYTF
many	-	TRBV28	TRBJ1-2	TGTGCCAGCAGTTTTCTTAGTCGTCCCCGCTCACCTCTTCAATATGGCTACACCTTC	CASSFLSRPRSPLQYGYTF
many	TRBD1	TRBV7-9	TRBJ1-1	TGTGCCAGCAGCTTAATGAGGGGGCGGGGAAGCGCTGAAGCTTTCTTT	CASSLMRGRGSAEAFF
many	TRBD1	TRBV20-1	TRBJ2-3	TGCAGTGCTAGCAGGGGGATCTCGACAGATACGCAGTATTTT	CSASRGISTDTQYF
many	-	TRBV11-2	TRBJ1-2	TGTGCCAGCAGCTTAGATGGCGGAGACCATGGCTACACCTTC	CASSLDGGDHGYTF
many	TRBD1	TRBV29-1	TRBJ1-1	TGCAGCGTTGAGGACAGGGAGAACACTGAAGCTTTCTTT	CSVEDRENTEAFF
many	-	TRBV28	TRBJ2-5	TGTGCCAGCAAGGCAGGGGTAGAGACCCAGTACTTC	CASKAGVETQYF
-	TRBD1	TRBV20-1	TRBJ1-1	TGCAGTGCTCCCCCGGGACAGGCCACTGAAGCTTTCTTT	CSAPPGQATEAFF
many	-	TRBV30	TRBJ2-7	TGTGCCTGGAGTGTACGAACCACGGGGGAGCAGTACTTC	CAWSVRTTGEQYF
many	-	TRBV30	TRBJ1-2	TGTGCCTGGGAAGCTAACTATGGCTACACCTTC	CAWEANYGYTF
many	-	TRBV11-2	TRBJ2-3	TGTGCCAGCAGCCCGGGGGCGGATACGCAGTATTTT	CASSPGADTQYF
many	-	TRBV7-8	TRBJ2-4	TGTGCCAGCAGCTTAGAGGGACCGCAGGGTAGCATTCAGTACTTC	CASSLEGPQGSIQYF
many	-	TRBV28	TRBJ1-2	TGTGCCAGCAGTTTATTTGGCCCTTCGCAGGGGAACTATGGCTACACCTTC	CASSLFGPSQGNYGYTF
many	-	TRBV11-1	TRBJ2-6	TGTGCCAGCAGCTTAGGCGGGATAGCGGGGGCCAACGTCCTGACTTTC	CASSLGGIAGANVLTF
-	-	TRBV15	TRBJ1-6	TGTGCCACCAGCCTCACGGGGGGAAATTCACCCCTCCACTTT	CATSLTGGNSPLHF
many	TRBD1	TRBV6-5	TRBJ1-5	TGTGCCAGCGTTCGCGCGACAGGGGCGGTTCAGCCCCAGCATTTT	CASVRATGAVQPQHF